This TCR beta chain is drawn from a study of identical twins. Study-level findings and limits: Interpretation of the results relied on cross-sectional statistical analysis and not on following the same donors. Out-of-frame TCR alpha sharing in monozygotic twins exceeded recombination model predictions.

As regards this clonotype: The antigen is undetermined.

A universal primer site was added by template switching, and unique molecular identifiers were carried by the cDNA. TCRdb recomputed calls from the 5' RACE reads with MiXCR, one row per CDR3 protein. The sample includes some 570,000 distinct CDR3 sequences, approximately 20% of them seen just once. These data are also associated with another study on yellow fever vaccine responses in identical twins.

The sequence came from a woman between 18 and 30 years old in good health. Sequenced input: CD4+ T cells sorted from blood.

CDR3 nucleotides: TGTGCCAGCAGCCAAGAAGCCCACTTCAGGGGGCGCTTCTACGAGCAGTACTTC. It encodes CASSQEAHFRGRFYEQYF. The V and J genes are TRBV3-1 and TRBJ2-7; 8 bases agree with TRBD1. Germline values: CDR1 LGHDT, CDR2 YNNKEL (reference sequence). The CDR3 has 18 amino acids. Unmatched junction bases numbered 13, after V lost 0 bases and J lost 3 bases.